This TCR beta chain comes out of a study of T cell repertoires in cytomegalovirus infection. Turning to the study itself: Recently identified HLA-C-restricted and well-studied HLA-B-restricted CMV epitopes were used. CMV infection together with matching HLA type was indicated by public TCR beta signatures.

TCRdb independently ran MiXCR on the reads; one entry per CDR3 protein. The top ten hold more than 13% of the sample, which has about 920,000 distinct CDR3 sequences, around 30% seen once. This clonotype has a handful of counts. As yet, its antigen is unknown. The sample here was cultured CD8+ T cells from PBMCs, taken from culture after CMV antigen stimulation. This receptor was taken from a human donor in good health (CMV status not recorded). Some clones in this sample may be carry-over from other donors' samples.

In DNA form, the CDR3 reads TGTGCCAGTAGTCCATATCAGGGGGCTGCTGGGGCCAACGTCCTGACTTTC. It yields the protein CASSPYQGAAGANVLTF. The chain links TRBV19 to TRBJ2-6; 8 bases are a match to TRBD1. The CDR3 extends over 17 amino acids. CDR1 is LNHDA, CDR2 SQIVND, per germline (reference sequence). The junction had 8 bases not matched to a gene; V was cut back by 5 bases and J by 2 bases.